This is a list of T cell receptor beta chains from one sample in a study of T-cell reconstitution after alpha-beta-depleted transplantation in children. One entry per CDR3 protein results from TCRdb running MiXCR on the PCR reads. The table records about 200,000 distinct CDR3 sequences, about 14% of them present only once. The sequenced sample was PBMCs from the stem cell graft donor, obtained from the stem cell graft. The receptors were gathered from a human donor who donated a stem cell graft to a child with acute lymphoblastic leukemia. The CDR3 runs from the conserved cysteine through the conserved F or W. A D gene is named only where the DNA matches it firmly. Clone size, where shown, is once, few, many, or a class for clones that have expanded.

D	V	J	size	DNA	CDR3
-	TRBV4-1	TRBJ1-2	few	TGCGCCAGCAGCCAAGATCGGAAGTTCGATGGCTACACCTTC	CASSQDRKFDGYTF
TRBD2	TRBV24-1	TRBJ2-1	many	TGTGCCACCAGCTCTCCGGGACTAGCGGGGTACAATGAGCAGTTCTTC	CATSSPGLAGYNEQFF
-	TRBV28	TRBJ1-3	many	TGTGCCAGCAGAATCCTCTCTGGAAACACCATATATTTT	CASRILSGNTIYF
-	TRBV7-9	TRBJ2-5	many	TGTGCCAGCAGCTTCGGGGGCTCGGAAGAGACCCAGTACTTC	CASSFGGSEETQYF
-	TRBV20-1	TRBJ2-1	many	TGCAGTGCTAGAGAGGCGGTCGGCGACCTGCCCCAGTTCTTC	CSAREAVGDLPQFF
-	TRBV6-1	TRBJ2-3	many	TGTGCCAGCAAATTGGATAAGCGGTCTAGCACAGATACGCAGTATTTT	CASKLDKRSSTDTQYF
TRBD1	TRBV5-4	TRBJ1-3	many	TGTGCCAGCAGCCTGGACAGGCGCGCTGGAAACACCATATATTTT	CASSLDRRAGNTIYF
-	TRBV12-3/TRBV12-4	TRBJ2-1	many	TGTGCCAGCAGTTTAGCGCGAGGGAGCTACAATGAGCAGTTCTTC	CASSLARGSYNEQFF
-	TRBV20-1	TRBJ2-7	many	TGCAGTGCTAGAGATGGGGACTCAGCCTCCTACGAGCAGTACTTC	CSARDGDSASYEQYF
TRBD1	TRBV7-9	TRBJ2-7	many	TGTGCCAGCAGCTCACCGGACAGGGGAGGTTCCTACGAGCAGTACTTC	CASSSPDRGGSYEQYF
TRBD2	TRBV11-3	TRBJ2-7	many	TGTGCCAGCAGCTCCCGGGGGGGACCGAACGAGCAGTACTTC	CASSSRGGPNEQYF
TRBD1	TRBV5-1	TRBJ1-4	many	TGCGCCAGCAGCCCGGACAGGGGGAATGAAAAACTGTTTTTT	CASSPDRGNEKLFF
TRBD1	TRBV5-6	TRBJ2-2	many	TGTGCCAGCTTCGGAGAGACAGGGTCGGGCACCGGGGAGCTGTTTTTT	CASFGETGSGTGELFF
-	TRBV12-3/TRBV12-4	TRBJ2-3	many	TGTGCCAGCAGTTTAGCCAGAATCGGAGATACGCAGTATTTT	CASSLARIGDTQYF
TRBD2	TRBV27	TRBJ2-3	many	TGTGCCAGTAGCCCCCAACTAGCGTATCGCACAGATACGCAGTATTTT	CASSPQLAYRTDTQYF
-	TRBV6-2/TRBV6-3	TRBJ2-7	-	TGTGCCAGCAGTTACGGTGACTGGGACTCCTACGAGCAGTACTTC	CASSYGDWDSYEQYF
TRBD1	TRBV18	TRBJ1-6	few	TGTGCCAGCTCACCGACAGGGCAGTCACCCCTCCACTTT	CASSPTGQSPLHF
-	TRBV5-5	TRBJ1-6	many	TGTGCCAGCAGCGTCAGGGGTAGTAATTCACCCCTCCACTTT	CASSVRGSNSPLHF
TRBD1	TRBV20-1	TRBJ2-7	many	TGCAGTGCCCCAACAGGGGGAAGCTACGAGCAGTACTTC	CSAPTGGSYEQYF
-	TRBV3-1	TRBJ2-1	many	TGTGCCAGCAGCCAAGGAAGCGGCTACAATGAGCAGTTCTTC	CASSQGSGYNEQFF
-	TRBV5-1	TRBJ1-3	many	TGCGCCAGCAGCTTGGCCGGGCAGAGCTCTGGAAACACCATATATTTT	CASSLAGQSSGNTIYF
TRBD2	TRBV5-1	TRBJ2-5	many	TGCGCCAGCAGCCTTTTTAGCGGGGTGATAGAAGAGACCCAGTACTTC	CASSLFSGVIEETQYF
TRBD2	TRBV11-2	TRBJ2-3	many	TGTGCCAGCAGCGTGACTAGCGGTTTTAGGGGTACGCAGTATTTT	CASSVTSGFRGTQYF
TRBD2	TRBV29-1	TRBJ2-2	many	TGCAGCGTTGCCTTACTTTATGGGACTAGCGGGACCACCGGGGAGCTGTTTTTT	CSVALLYGTSGTTGELFF
-	TRBV6-5	TRBJ1-1	many	TGTGCCAGCAGTTACGTCAGCGAGGGCACTGAAGCTTTCTTT	CASSYVSEGTEAFF
TRBD2	TRBV28	TRBJ2-3	-	TGTGCCAGCAGCACCGGGACTAGCGCGATAACAGATACGCAGTATTTT	CASSTGTSAITDTQYF
-	TRBV29-1	TRBJ1-5	many	TGCAGCGTTGCAGATGCGGGAGATAGCAATCAGCCCCAGCATTTT	CSVADAGDSNQPQHF
TRBD2	TRBV12-3/TRBV12-4	TRBJ2-2	many	TGTGCCAGCAGTCCATCACTAGCGGGAGGGCCCGGGGAGCTGTTTTTT	CASSPSLAGGPGELFF
-	TRBV12-3/TRBV12-4	TRBJ2-5	many	TGTGCCAGCAGTTTAGCGCCAGGGACCCAAGAGACCCAGTACTTC	CASSLAPGTQETQYF
TRBD1	TRBV29-1	TRBJ1-2	many	TGCAGCGTTGAGACAGGGAGCTATGGCTACACCTTC	CSVETGSYGYTF
TRBD1	TRBV12-3/TRBV12-4	TRBJ2-4	many	TGTGCCAGCAGTTTAGACAGGGGATATCCCATTCAGTACTTC	CASSLDRGYPIQYF
TRBD1	TRBV20-1	TRBJ1-4	-	TGCAGTGCTAGTCTTTTGTTACAGGGGGCCGGTGAAAAACTGTTTTTT	CSASLLLQGAGEKLFF
-	TRBV7-9	TRBJ2-1	many	TGTGCCAGCAGCTTAGTTACCCCAGCCTACAATGAGCAGTTCTTC	CASSLVTPAYNEQFF
-	TRBV29-1	TRBJ2-3	many	TGCAGCGTCAATTGGGGACAACTCGGGGGCGAAACGCAGTATTTT	CSVNWGQLGGETQYF
TRBD1	TRBV5-1	TRBJ2-5	many	TGCGCCAGCAGCACCTCGACAGGGCAGGGGGAGACCCAGTACTTC	CASSTSTGQGETQYF
TRBD2	TRBV5-5	TRBJ2-7	many	TGTGCCAGCAGCCCGGGACTAGCGAGATACGAGCAGTACTTC	CASSPGLARYEQYF
-	TRBV20-1	TRBJ1-2	-	TGCAGTGCTAGAGATACAGAGACATATGGCTACACCTTC	CSARDTETYGYTF
-	TRBV21-1	TRBJ1-5	-	TGTGCCAGCAGCTCAACTTTTAGGGACGGTAATAGCAATCAGCCCCAGCATTTT	CASSSTFRDGNSNQPQHF
-	TRBV29-1	TRBJ1-1	-	TGCAGCGTTGTGAGGCCAGTGGATGAAGCTTTCTTT	CSVVRPVDEAFF
-	TRBV10-1	TRBJ2-7	many	TGCGCCAGCGGTCGGTTCTACGAGCAGTACTTC	CASGRFYEQYF
TRBD2	TRBV5-1	TRBJ2-7	many	TGCGCCAGCAGCGGGGGGACTAGCACCTCCGAGCAGTACTTC	CASSGGTSTSEQYF
TRBD2	TRBV20-1	TRBJ2-1	many	TGCAGTGCGACTCGGGAGCGGGATCTTTACAGAGGTAATGAGCAGTTCTTC	CSATRERDLYRGNEQFF
TRBD1	TRBV6-1	TRBJ1-4	many	TGTGCCAGCAGTGGACGGGACAGGGTGCGAAATGAAAAACTGTTTTTT	CASSGRDRVRNEKLFF
-	TRBV9	TRBJ1-3	many	TGTGCCAGCAGCGTTAGCGACAGCTCTGGAAACACCATATATTTT	CASSVSDSSGNTIYF
-	TRBV5-1	TRBJ1-1	many	TGCGCCAGCAGGAGGGGCTGGGAGAACACTGAAGCTTTCTTT	CASRRGWENTEAFF
-	TRBV20-1	TRBJ2-1	few	TGCAGTGCTAGCCAGGGCTACAATGAGCAGTTCTTC	CSASQGYNEQFF
TRBD2	TRBV27	TRBJ2-1	-	TGTGCCAGCAGTTTATTGGGGGGGTCAGGGATCTTC	CASSLLGGSGIF
-	TRBV20-1	TRBJ2-7	many	TGCAGTGCTAGAGGCCCTAGCGTACCCTACGAGCAGTACTTC	CSARGPSVPYEQYF
TRBD1	TRBV27	TRBJ2-1	few	TGTGCCAGCAGTTTCTGGACAGGGGAATCCAATGAGCAGTTCTTC	CASSFWTGESNEQFF
TRBD1	TRBV28	TRBJ2-5	many	TGTGCCAGCAGTTCCCCGGCAGGGGGCGGGTTGGAGACCCAGTACTTC	CASSSPAGGGLETQYF
TRBD2	TRBV29-1	TRBJ2-7	many	TGCAGCGTTGCGACGGGACTAGCGGGAGAGGGATCCTACGAGCAGTACTTC	CSVATGLAGEGSYEQYF
TRBD2	TRBV15	TRBJ2-5	many	TGTGCCACCAGCAGAGACGTGGCGGGAGGCGTCGCTGGGGCCCAGTACTTC	CATSRDVAGGVAGAQYF
-	TRBV11-2	TRBJ2-7	many	TGTGCCAGCAGCCCCACATACACCTACGAGCAGTACTTC	CASSPTYTYEQYF
-	TRBV11-2	TRBJ1-6	many	TGTGCCAGCAGCTTAGGAGGCCAGGGTAATTCACCCCTCCACTTT	CASSLGGQGNSPLHF